Below are 32 T cell receptor beta chains sequenced from a single sample in a study of cytomegalovirus exposure and HLA in healthy donors. Primers included in the PCR were 60 Vbeta and 13 Jbeta primers. The assay was immunoSEQ multiplex PCR, and TCRdb's table has in-frame clones only and misses some. The sample contains 90,000 to 150,000 clones, 70% to 80% of which appear only once. The specimen sequenced was PBMCs. The origin of the receptors is a man aged 45-65 years in good health and CMV-seropositive.

The CDR3 coding sequence is TGTGCCAGCAGTTCCGCAGGGTCCTACGAGCAGTACTTC. Translating it yields CASSSAGSYEQYF. V is TRBV28 and J is TRBJ2-7; weak D call: TRBD1 (5 bases). The CDR3 totals 13 residues. V was clipped by 4 bases and J by 1 base, with 8 bases between them. Looked up from germline, CDR1 is MDHEN and CDR2 is SYDVKM.

V is TRBV6-5 and J is TRBJ2-7; weak D call: TRBD2 (5 bases). Germline V gene data show CDR1 as MNHEY and CDR2 as SVGAGI. The CDR3 is 16 amino acids. The V gene lost 0 bases and the J gene lost 3 bases, with 15 bases spanning the gap. This CDR3 reads CASSYSSGETFYEQYF. In nucleotides, the CDR3 is TGTGCCAGCAGTTACTCTTCCGGGGAAACATTCTACGAGCAGTACTTC.

The chain couples TRBV5-6 to TRBJ1-1; tentative D call: TRBD1 (5 bases). V was shortened by 4 bases and J by 8 bases, with 9 bases between the two germline ends. This CDR3 comprises 11 residues. The V gene's germline CDR1 is SGHDT and CDR2 YYEEEE. CDR3 in DNA: TGTGCCAGCAGCCAGGGTTACGAAGCTTTCTTT. Its protein is CASSQGYEAFF.

The genes are TRBV6-5 and TRBJ1-4, with 12 bases identical to TRBD1. This CDR3 has 15 amino acids. Germline-derived CDR1 and CDR2 are MNHEY and SVGAGI. With V trimmed by 7 bases and J by 7 bases, 7 bases remained unmatched. CDR3 loop: CASTRDRGRAEKLFF. CDR3 DNA: TGTGCCAGCACCAGGGACAGGGGGCGCGCTGAAAAACTGTTTTTT.

The V call is TRBV18, the J call TRBJ2-2, with TRBD1 identical over 11 bases. Germline lookup yields CDR1 KGHSH and CDR2 LQKENI. CDR3 length: 15 residues. V dropped 4 bases and J dropped 3; count of bases not matched to a gene: 1. CDR3: CASSRGQGDTGELFF. In nucleotides, the CDR3 is TGTGCCAGCTCACGGGGACAGGGGGACACCGGGGAGCTGTTTTTT.

This clone came up once. The gene calls are TRBV5-1 and TRBJ2-5, with a tentative D call TRBD1 (6 bases). The CDR3 is 15 residues long. V shed 5 bases and J shed 1 base, with 15 bases lying between them. The germline V gene encodes CDR1 SGHRS and CDR2 YFSETQ. The CDR3 sequence: CASRGTSRIQETQYF. The DNA for the CDR3 is TGCGCCAGCAGGGGGACATCGCGGATCCAAGAGACCCAGTACTTC.

The chain couples TRBV5-1 to TRBJ1-1; perhaps TRBD1 as D (6 bases). This CDR3 spans 14 amino acids. The germline V gene encodes CDR1 SGHRS and CDR2 YFSETQ. Trimming removed 4 bases at V and 1 base at J, with 11 bases between. CDR3 sequence (DNA): TGCGCCAGCAGCCCCGGGACATCGAACACTGAAGCTTTCTTT. Encoded protein: CASSPGTSNTEAFF. Together with reference TRBV5-1 and TRBJ1-1, the CDR3 gives the full variable domain: KAGVTQTPRYLIKTRGQQVTLSCSPISGHRSVSWYQQTPGQGLQFLFEYFSETQRNKGNFPGRFSGRQFSNSRSEMNVSTLELGDSALYLCASSPGTSNTEAFFGQGTRLTVV.

The genes are TRBV5-8 and TRBJ2-4; 10 bases are a match to TRBD1. This CDR3 has 20 amino acids. V shed 1 base, J shed 0 bases, and the junction held 13 bases outside the gene matches. The germline CDR1 and CDR2 sequences are SGHTS and YDEGEE. The CDR3 DNA reads TGTGCCAGCAGCTTGTCGTTTGGACAGGGGGAATTGGCAGCCAAAAACATTCAGTACTTC. Translating gives CASSLSFGQGELAAKNIQYF.

The V gene is TRBV5-8, the J gene TRBJ1-2; a weak D match, TRBD1 (5 bases). The CDR3 has 15 amino acids. Trimming stripped 4 bases from V and 2 bases from J, with 15 bases between. Germline V gives CDR1 SGHTS, CDR2 YDEGEE. The CDR3 nucleotides are TGTGCCAGCAGCACCTGGGGGGAGAGCAACTATGGCTACACCTTC. It is translated as CASSTWGESNYGYTF.

The chain recombines TRBV7-9 with TRBJ2-7; a possible D gene is TRBD2 (5 bases). V lost 3 bases and J lost 3, with 9 bases in between. Per the germline V gene, CDR1 is SEHNR and CDR2 is FQNEAQ (reference sequence). The CDR3 contains 13 residues. The CDR3, as DNA: TGTGCCAGCAGCTTGGAGGCGGACTACGAGCAGTACTTC. Protein product: CASSLEADYEQYF.

CDR3 sequence (DNA): TGTGCCAGCAGCCCTAGCGGGGTTAGCACAGATACGCAGTATTTT. Protein: CASSPSGVSTDTQYF. The chain recombines TRBV7-9 with TRBJ2-3, with 9 bases aligning to TRBD2. With 5 bases clipped from V and 0 bases from J, the junction kept 3 bases outside the gene matches. CDR3 size: 15 residues. Germline loops: CDR1 SEHNR, CDR2 FQNEAQ (reference sequence).

This rearrangement joins TRBV6-5 to TRBJ1-1, with TRBD1 matching over 7 bases. The CDR3 has 15 amino acids. The V and J ends lost 5 bases and 1 base, in that order; junction bases with no gene match: 7. Germline-derived CDR1 and CDR2 are MNHEY and SVGAGI. The CDR3 region is CASSGQGGPNTEAFF. CDR3 bases: TGTGCCAGCAGTGGTCAGGGGGGCCCGAACACTGAAGCTTTCTTT.

V is TRBV10-1 and J is TRBJ2-3; 8 positions agree with TRBD1. The CDR3 contains 14 residues. Germline lookup yields CDR1 WNHNN and CDR2 SYGVQD (reference sequence). J lost 4 bases, V lost 11 bases, and 11 bases had no gene match. For the CDR3, the DNA is TGCGCCCGCGGTTACGGACAGGGAGCAGATACGCAGTATTTT. It yields the protein CARGYGQGADTQYF.

Only one count was recorded for this clone. The chain joins TRBV6-5 to TRBJ2-3, with a tentative D call TRBD2 (6 bases). V lost 6 bases, J lost 2 bases, and 12 bases lay in between. CDR1 is MNHEY and CDR2 is SVGAGI in the germline V gene. This CDR3 contains 14 residues. The CDR3 reads CASREGPSTDTQYF. CDR3 nucleotide sequence: TGTGCCAGCAGGGAGGGGCCATCCACAGATACGCAGTATTTT.

The V gene is TRBV7-2, the J gene TRBJ2-1; D is possibly TRBD1 (6 bases). V lost 5 bases to trimming and J lost 3 bases, with 11 bases between them. The CDR3 totals 14 residues. The V gene's germline CDR1 is SGHTA and CDR2 FQGNSA. In DNA form, the CDR3 reads TGTGCCAGCAGCACAGGGAACATCTACAATGAGCAGTTCTTC. Amino acid sequence: CASSTGNIYNEQFF.

The chain joins TRBV4-1 to TRBJ1-1, with unresolved D. The CDR3 runs 18 residues. V was shortened by 3 bases and J by 1 base, with 21 bases between the two germline ends. CDR1 is MGHRA and CDR2 is YSYEKL in the germline V gene. The CDR3 DNA reads as TGCGCCAGCAGCCACCCCACCCCCCTACAGCGGAAGAACACTGAAGCTTTCTTT. Protein sequence: CASSHPTPLQRKNTEAFF.

This chain uses TRBV19 with TRBJ1-5, with 10 positions matching TRBD1. The length of the CDR3 is 16 residues. Germline V CDR1 and CDR2: LNHDA, SQIVND (reference sequence). V was pared by 6 bases and J by 3 bases, with 8 bases of the junction left unmatched. The CDR3 DNA reads as TGTGCCAGTAGGAGCCGACAGGGGGCGCTCAATCAGCCCCAGCATTTT. The encoded protein is CASRSRQGALNQPQHF.

The chain combines TRBV15 with TRBJ2-5; 8 nucleotides align to TRBD2. This CDR3 has 15 amino acids. Unmatched junction bases numbered 3, after V lost 1 base and J lost 2 bases. Germline CDR1 and CDR2: LNHNV and YYDKDF (reference sequence). The CDR3 sequence is CATSRAGGLQETQYF. The CDR3 DNA reads TGTGCCACCAGCAGAGCGGGGGGGTTACAAGAGACCCAGTACTTC.

The chain is built from TRBV9 and TRBJ1-2; D remains unclear. V was shortened by 5 bases and J by 8 bases, with 13 bases between the two germline ends. CDR3 length: 12 residues. The germline V gene encodes CDR1 SGDLS and CDR2 YYNGEE. CDR3 DNA: TGTGCCAGCAGGAGCCCCCCTTCGGGCTACACCTTC. It translates to CASRSPPSGYTF.

V is TRBV19 and J is TRBJ2-1; D is perhaps TRBD1 (6 bases). Germline V gene lookup returns CDR1 LNHDA and CDR2 SQIVND (reference sequence). This CDR3 has 13 residues. V was shortened by 8 bases and J by 0 bases, with 8 bases between the two germline ends. CDR3 DNA sequence: TGTGCCAGTCAGGGGAGCTCCTACAATGAGCAGTTCTTC. Translated: CASQGSSYNEQFF.

This clone was recorded only once. The V and J genes are TRBV29-1 and TRBJ1-5; 8 positions agree with TRBD1. The CDR3 is 16 amino acids. The V gene end was trimmed by 4 bases and the J gene end by 5 bases; junction bases not matched to a gene: 13. Germline loops: CDR1 SQVTM, CDR2 ANQGSEA. The CDR3 nucleotides are TGCAGCGTTGGGATCGAGGACAGGGAAGAGGATCAGCCCCAGCATTTT. Its translation: CSVGIEDREEDQPQHF.

The J gene is TRBJ2-7, the V gene TRBV11-3; D may be TRBD2 (6 bases). V was shortened by 4 bases and J by 3 bases, with 19 bases between the two germline ends. Per the germline V gene, CDR1 is SGHNT and CDR2 is YENEEA. The CDR3 runs to 16 residues. The DNA of the CDR3 is TGTGCCAGCAGCTCCCCGGGACTCATGCGGGACTACGAGCAGTACTTC. This encodes CASSSPGLMRDYEQYF.

This chain links TRBV2 with TRBJ2-5; possible D gene TRBD2, 6 bases. The CDR3 is 13 residues long. Germline CDR1 and CDR2: SNHLY and FYNNEI. V was trimmed by 11 bases and J by 4 bases, leaving 17 bases between them. The DNA for the CDR3 is TGTGCCGGGGAATCACGGAGGGCAGAGACCCAGTACTTC. The encoded protein is CAGESRRAETQYF.

The chain employs TRBV4-3 and TRBJ2-1; possible D gene TRBD1, 5 bases. Germline V gives CDR1 LGHNA, CDR2 YSLEER. V was clipped by 0 bases and J by 12 bases, with 9 bases between them. There are 12 residues in the CDR3. This CDR3 reads CASSQEGHRQFF. CDR3 nucleotides: TGCGCCAGCAGCCAAGAGGGGCACAGGCAGTTCTTC.

The chain recombines TRBV5-1 with TRBJ1-2; 9 nucleotides align to TRBD1. The V segment lost 4 bases and the J segment 4 bases; nucleotides outside the gene matches: 11. The CDR3 covers 16 residues. The germline V gene encodes CDR1 SGHRS and CDR2 YFSETQ. The CDR3 loop reads CASSPSQGARAYGYTF. CDR3 bases: TGCGCCAGCAGCCCCTCACAGGGGGCGCGTGCCTATGGCTACACCTTC.

The gene calls are TRBV9 and TRBJ2-3, with 8 nucleotides matching TRBD2. CDR3 length: 17 amino acids. V shed 4 bases and J 3 bases; nucleotides not matched to a gene: 13. The germline V gene has CDR1 SGDLS and CDR2 YYNGEE. CDR3 coding DNA: TGTGCCAGCAGCCCCCAGGCCTCAGGCGGGGGGACAGATACGCAGTATTTT. It yields the protein CASSPQASGGGTDTQYF.

V usage is TRBV4-3 and J usage is TRBJ2-2; TRBD1 matches 12 bases. The CDR3 has 15 residues. The junction had 3 bases not matched to a gene; V was cut back by 3 bases and J by 7 bases. In germline, CDR1 is LGHNA, CDR2 YSLEER. The CDR3 region has the DNA TGCGCCAGCAGCCATGGGACAGGGGGCCGCGGGGAGCTGTTTTTT. Translating gives CASSHGTGGRGELFF.

The V gene is TRBV5-1, the J gene TRBJ2-7, with 8 positions matching TRBD2. The CDR3 has 14 residues. V shed 5 bases, J shed 0 bases, and the junction held 4 bases outside the gene matches. Germline V gene lookup returns CDR1 SGHRS and CDR2 YFSETQ. CDR3: CASRSGTSSYEQYF. In DNA form, the CDR3 reads TGCGCCAGCAGGTCCGGGACTAGCTCCTACGAGCAGTACTTC.

CDR3 in DNA: TGTGCCAGCAGCCTGACACCCTATGAGCAGTTCTTC. The encoded protein is CASSLTPYEQFF. The chain employs TRBV7-6 and TRBJ2-1; D gene uncertain. CDR1 and CDR2 (germline): SGHVS, FNYEAQ. The CDR3 totals 12 residues. V shed 5 bases and J shed 8 bases, with 10 bases lying between them.

This chain uses TRBV5-1 with TRBJ2-5; 7 nucleotides align to TRBD2. Unmatched junction bases numbered 11, after V lost 4 bases and J lost 11 bases. The CDR3 loop spans 13 amino acids. The germline gives CDR1 SGHRS, CDR2 YFSETQ. The CDR3 loop is CASSPGGAGEQYF. CDR3 bases: TGCGCCAGCAGCCCTGGTGGGGCGGGGGAGCAGTACTTC.

The chain combines TRBV5-4 with TRBJ2-6; tentative D call: TRBD1 (6 bases). The CDR3 sequence is 18 residues long. CDR1 SGHNT and CDR2 YYREEE come from the germline V gene (reference sequence). The ends were cut back, 0 bases at V and 2 bases at J, with 15 bases in the middle. CDR3 residues: CASSLDPGAPTGANVLTF. The CDR3 coding sequence is TGTGCCAGCAGCTTGGATCCAGGGGCACCGACTGGGGCCAACGTCCTGACTTTC.

This chain uses TRBV2 with TRBJ2-2; D gene uncertain. Germline V gene sequence: CDR1 SNHLY, CDR2 FYNNEI. Trimming stripped 2 bases from V and 1 base from J, with 11 bases between. The CDR3 sequence is 16 residues long. CDR3 region: CASSELSGRNTGELFF. The CDR3 nucleotides read TGTGCCAGCAGTGAACTGTCGGGTAGGAACACCGGGGAGCTGTTTTTT.